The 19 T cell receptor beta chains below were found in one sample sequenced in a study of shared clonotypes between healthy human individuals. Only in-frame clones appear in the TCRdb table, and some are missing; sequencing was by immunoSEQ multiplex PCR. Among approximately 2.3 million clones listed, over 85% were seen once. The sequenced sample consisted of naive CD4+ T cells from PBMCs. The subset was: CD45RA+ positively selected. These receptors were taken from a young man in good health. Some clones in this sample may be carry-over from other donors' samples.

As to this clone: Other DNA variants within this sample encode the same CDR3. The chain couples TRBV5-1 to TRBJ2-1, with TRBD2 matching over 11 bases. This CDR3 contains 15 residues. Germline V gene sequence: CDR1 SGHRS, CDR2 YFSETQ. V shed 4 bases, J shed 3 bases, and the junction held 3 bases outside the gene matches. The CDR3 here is CASSVGLAGYNEQFF. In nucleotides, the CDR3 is TGCGCCAGCAGCGTTGGACTAGCGGGCTACAATGAGCAGTTCTTC.

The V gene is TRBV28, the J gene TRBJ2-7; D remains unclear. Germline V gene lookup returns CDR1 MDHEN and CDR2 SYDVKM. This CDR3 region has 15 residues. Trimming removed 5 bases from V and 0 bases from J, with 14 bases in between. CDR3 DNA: TGTGCCAGCAGTCCTTCGAAGGCCTACTCCTACGAGCAGTACTTC. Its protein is CASSPSKAYSYEQYF.

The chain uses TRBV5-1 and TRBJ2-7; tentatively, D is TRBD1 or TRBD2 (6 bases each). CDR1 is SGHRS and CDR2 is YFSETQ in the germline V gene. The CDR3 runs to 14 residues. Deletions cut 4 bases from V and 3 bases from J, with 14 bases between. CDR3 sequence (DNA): TGCGCCAGCAGCCGGAGGGACAACAACTACGAGCAGTACTTC. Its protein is CASSRRDNNYEQYF.

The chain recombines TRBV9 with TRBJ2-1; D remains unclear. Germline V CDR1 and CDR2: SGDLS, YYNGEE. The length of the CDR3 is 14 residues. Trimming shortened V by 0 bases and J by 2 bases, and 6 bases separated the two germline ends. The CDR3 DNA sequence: TGTGCCAGCAGCGTAGGAGCGACCTACAATGAGCAGTTCTTC. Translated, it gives CASSVGATYNEQFF. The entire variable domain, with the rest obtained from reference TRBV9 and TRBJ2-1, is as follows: DSGVTQTPKHLITATGQRVTLRCSPRSGDLSVYWYQQSLDQGLQFLIQYYNGEERAKGNILERFSAQQFPDLHSELNLSSLELGDSALYFCASSVGATYNEQFFGPGTRLTVL.

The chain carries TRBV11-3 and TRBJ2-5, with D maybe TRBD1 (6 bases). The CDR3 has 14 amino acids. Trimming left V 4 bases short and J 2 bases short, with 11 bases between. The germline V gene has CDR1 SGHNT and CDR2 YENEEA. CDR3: CASSSNGQQETQYF. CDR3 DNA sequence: TGTGCCAGCAGCTCGAATGGACAGCAAGAGACCCAGTACTTC.

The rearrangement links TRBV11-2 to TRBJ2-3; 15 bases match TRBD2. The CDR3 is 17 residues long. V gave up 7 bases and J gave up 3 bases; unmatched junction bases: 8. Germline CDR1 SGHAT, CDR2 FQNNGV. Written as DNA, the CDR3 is TGTGCCAGCAACTTCGGACTAGCGGGAGGGTCGACAGATACGCAGTATTTT. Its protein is CASNFGLAGGSTDTQYF.

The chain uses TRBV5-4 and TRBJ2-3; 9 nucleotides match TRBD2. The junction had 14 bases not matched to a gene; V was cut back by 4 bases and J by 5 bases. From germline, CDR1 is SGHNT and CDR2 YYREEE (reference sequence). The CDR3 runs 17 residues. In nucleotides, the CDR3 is TGTGCCAGCAGCCGACTTGGATTAGCGGGAGTGAGAGATACGCAGTATTTT. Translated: CASSRLGLAGVRDTQYF. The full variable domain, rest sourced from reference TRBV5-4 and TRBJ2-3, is ETGVTQSPTHLIKTRGQQVTLRCSSQSGHNTVSWYQQALGQGPQFIFQYYREEENGRGNFPPRFSGLQFPNYSSELNVNALELDDSALYLCASSRLGLAGVRDTQYFGPGTRLTVL.

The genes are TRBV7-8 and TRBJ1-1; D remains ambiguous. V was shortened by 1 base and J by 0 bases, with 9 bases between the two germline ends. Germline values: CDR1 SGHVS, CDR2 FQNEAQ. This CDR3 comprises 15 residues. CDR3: CASSLVGQMNTEAFF. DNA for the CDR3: TGTGCCAGCAGCTTAGTAGGGCAGATGAACACTGAAGCTTTCTTT.

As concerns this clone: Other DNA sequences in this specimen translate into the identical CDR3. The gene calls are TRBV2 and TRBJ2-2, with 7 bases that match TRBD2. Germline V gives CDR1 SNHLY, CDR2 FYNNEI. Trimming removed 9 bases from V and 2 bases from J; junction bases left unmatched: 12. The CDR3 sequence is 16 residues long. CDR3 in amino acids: CARSSSSGTNTGELFF. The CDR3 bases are TGTGCCAGGTCAAGCTCTAGCGGTACAAACACCGGGGAGCTGTTTTTT.

The CDR3 loop reads CASSSPRDRSYEQYF. The CDR3 DNA reads TGTGCCTCTTCAAGTCCGAGGGACCGCTCCTACGAGCAGTACTTC. The rearrangement links TRBV10-3 to TRBJ2-7, with D perhaps given as TRBD1 or TRBD2 (5 bases each). The ends were cut back, 11 bases at V and 0 bases at J, with 20 bases in the middle. Germline V CDR1 and CDR2: ENHRY, SYGVKD. The CDR3 is 15 residues long.

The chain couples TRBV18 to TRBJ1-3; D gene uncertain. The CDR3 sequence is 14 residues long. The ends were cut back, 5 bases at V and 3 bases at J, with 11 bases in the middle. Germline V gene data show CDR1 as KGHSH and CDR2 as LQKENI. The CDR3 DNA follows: TGTGCCAGCTCAGGGTACGGACTTGGAAACACCATATATTTT. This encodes CASSGYGLGNTIYF. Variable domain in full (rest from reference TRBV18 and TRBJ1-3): NAGVMQNPRHLVRRRGQEARLRCSPMKGHSHVYWYRQLPEEGLKFMVYLQKENIIDESGMPKERFSAEFPKEGPSILRIQQVVRGDSAAYFCASSGYGLGNTIYFGEGSWLTVV.

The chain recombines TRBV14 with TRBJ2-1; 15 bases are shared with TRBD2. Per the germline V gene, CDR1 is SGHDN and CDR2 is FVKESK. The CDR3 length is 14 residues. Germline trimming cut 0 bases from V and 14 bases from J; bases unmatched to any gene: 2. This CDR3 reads CASSQDWTSGREFF. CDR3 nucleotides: TGTGCCAGCAGCCAAGATTGGACTAGCGGGAGGGAGTTCTTC.

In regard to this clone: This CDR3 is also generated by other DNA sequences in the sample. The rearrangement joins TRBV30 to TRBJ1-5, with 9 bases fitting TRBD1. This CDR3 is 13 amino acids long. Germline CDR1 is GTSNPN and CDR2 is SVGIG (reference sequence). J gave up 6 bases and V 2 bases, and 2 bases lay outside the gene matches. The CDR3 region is CAWSLQGAQPQHF. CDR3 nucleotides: TGTGCCTGGAGTCTACAGGGGGCTCAGCCCCAGCATTTT. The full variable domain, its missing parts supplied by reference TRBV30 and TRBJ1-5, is SQTIHQWPATLVQPVGSPLSLECTVEGTSNPNLYWYRQAAGRGLQLLFYSVGIGQISSEVPQNLSASRPQDRQFILSSKKLLLSDSGFYLCAWSLQGAQPQHFGDGTRLSIL.

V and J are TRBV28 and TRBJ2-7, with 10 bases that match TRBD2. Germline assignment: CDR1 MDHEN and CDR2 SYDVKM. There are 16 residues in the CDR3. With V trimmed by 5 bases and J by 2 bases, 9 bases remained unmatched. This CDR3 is CASSGAGTSVTYEQYF. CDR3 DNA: TGTGCCAGCAGTGGGGCCGGGACTAGCGTAACCTACGAGCAGTACTTC.

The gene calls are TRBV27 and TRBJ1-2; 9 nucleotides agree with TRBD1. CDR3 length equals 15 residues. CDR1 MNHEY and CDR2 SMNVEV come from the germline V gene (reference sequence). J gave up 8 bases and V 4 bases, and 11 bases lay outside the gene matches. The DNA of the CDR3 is TGTGCCAGCAGTTCAAAGGACAGGGGATTTCGAGGCTACACCTTC. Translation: CASSSKDRGFRGYTF.

CDR3 loop: CASSQSSRETQYF. CDR3 DNA: TGTGCCAGCAGTCAAAGTTCGAGGGAGACCCAGTACTTC. The chain has TRBV7-3 and TRBJ2-5; D ambiguous. CDR1 and CDR2 (germline): SGHTA, FQGTGA. V lost 6 bases to trimming and J lost 5 bases, with 13 bases between them. CDR3 length: 13 amino acids.

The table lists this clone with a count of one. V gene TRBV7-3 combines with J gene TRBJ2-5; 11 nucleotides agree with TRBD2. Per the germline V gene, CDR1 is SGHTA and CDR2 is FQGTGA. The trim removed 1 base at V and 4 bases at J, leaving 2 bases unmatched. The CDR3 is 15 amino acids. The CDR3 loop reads CASSLIGLAGETQYF. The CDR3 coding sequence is TGTGCCAGCAGCTTAATAGGACTAGCGGGAGAGACCCAGTACTTC. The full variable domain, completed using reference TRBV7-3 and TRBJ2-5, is GAGVSQTPSNKVTEKGKYVELRCDPISGHTALYWYRQSLGQGPEFLIYFQGTGAADDSGLPNDRFFAVRPEGSVSTLKIQRTERGDSAVYLCASSLIGLAGETQYFGPGTRLLVL.

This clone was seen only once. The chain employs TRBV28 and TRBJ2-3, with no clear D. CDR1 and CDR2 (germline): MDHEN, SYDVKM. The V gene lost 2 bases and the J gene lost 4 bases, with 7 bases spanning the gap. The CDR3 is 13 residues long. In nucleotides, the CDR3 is TGTGCCAGCAGTTTAAGTTTCCCAGATACGCAGTATTTT. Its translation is CASSLSFPDTQYF.

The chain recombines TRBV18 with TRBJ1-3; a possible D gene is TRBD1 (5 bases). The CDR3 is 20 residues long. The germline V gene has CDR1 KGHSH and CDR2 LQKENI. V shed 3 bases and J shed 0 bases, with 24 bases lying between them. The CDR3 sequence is CASSPSKLAGSSTSGNTIYF. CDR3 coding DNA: TGTGCCAGCTCACCCTCCAAGCTCGCAGGGTCCTCAACCTCTGGAAACACCATATATTTT.